This T cell receptor (beta chain) was sequenced in a study of blood T cell repertoires in COVID-19. Original handling: Reference gene primers were amplified, and this amplification served to estimate nucleated cell counts. Libraries were prepared by immunoSEQ multiplex PCR; TCRdb keeps only in-frame clonotypes and omits some of them. That table furnishes V, J and clone size, whereas the DNA furnished D and trimming. This sample has hundreds of thousands of clones, with 87% found just once. Germline loops: CDR1 MDHEN, CDR2 SYDVKM. V dropped 5 bases and J dropped 0 bases, with 10 bases sitting between them. This CDR3 has 15 amino acids. Participant reports of clinical history set cohort assignment.

The V gene is TRBV28, the J gene TRBJ1-4; weak D call: TRBD1 (5 bases). The sample comprised PBMCs or T cells enriched from blood (not recorded which). The TCR originated in a woman in her forties who had recovered from COVID-19. In nucleotides, the CDR3 is TGTGCCAGCAGTCTTGGGGGGACAACTAATGAAAAACTGTTTTTT. Its translation is CASSLGGTTNEKLFF.